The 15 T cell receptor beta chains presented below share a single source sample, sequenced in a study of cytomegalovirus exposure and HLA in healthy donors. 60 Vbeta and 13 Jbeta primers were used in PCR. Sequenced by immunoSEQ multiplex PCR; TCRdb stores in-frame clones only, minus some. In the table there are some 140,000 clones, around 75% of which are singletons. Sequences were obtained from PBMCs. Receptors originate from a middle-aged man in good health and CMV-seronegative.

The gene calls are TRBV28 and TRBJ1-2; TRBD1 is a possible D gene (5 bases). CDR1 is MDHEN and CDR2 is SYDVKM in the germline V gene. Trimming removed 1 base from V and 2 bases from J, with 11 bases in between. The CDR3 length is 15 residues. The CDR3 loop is CASSLLSPGNYGYTF. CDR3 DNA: TGTGCCAGCAGTTTATTGTCCCCAGGGAACTATGGCTACACCTTC.

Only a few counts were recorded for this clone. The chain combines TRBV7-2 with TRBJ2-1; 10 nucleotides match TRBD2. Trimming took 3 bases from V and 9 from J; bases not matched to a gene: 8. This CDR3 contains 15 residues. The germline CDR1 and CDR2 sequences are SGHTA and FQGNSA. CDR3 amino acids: CASSFVSGGFGEQFF. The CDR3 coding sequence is TGTGCCAGCAGCTTCGTTAGCGGGGGGTTCGGTGAGCAGTTCTTC. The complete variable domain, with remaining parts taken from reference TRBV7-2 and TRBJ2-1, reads GAGVSQSPSNKVTEKGKDVELRCDPISGHTALYWYRQSLGQGLEFLIYFQGNSAPDKSGLPSDRFSAERTGGSVSTLTIQRTQQEDSAVYLCASSFVSGGFGEQFFGPGTRLTVL.

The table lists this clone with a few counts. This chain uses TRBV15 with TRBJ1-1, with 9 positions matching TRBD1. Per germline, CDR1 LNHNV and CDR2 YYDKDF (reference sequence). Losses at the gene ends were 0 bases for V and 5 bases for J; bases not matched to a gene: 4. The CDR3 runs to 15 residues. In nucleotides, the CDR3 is TGTGCCACCAGCAGAGAGTTGACAGGGGGGACTGAAGCTTTCTTT. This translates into CATSRELTGGTEAFF.

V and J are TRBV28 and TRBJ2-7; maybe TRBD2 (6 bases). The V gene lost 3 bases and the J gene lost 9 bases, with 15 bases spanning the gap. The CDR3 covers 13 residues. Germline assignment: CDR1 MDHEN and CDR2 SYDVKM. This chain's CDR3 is CASSFFGGSRQYF. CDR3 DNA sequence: TGTGCCAGCAGTTTTTTCGGGGGATCTAGGCAGTACTTC.

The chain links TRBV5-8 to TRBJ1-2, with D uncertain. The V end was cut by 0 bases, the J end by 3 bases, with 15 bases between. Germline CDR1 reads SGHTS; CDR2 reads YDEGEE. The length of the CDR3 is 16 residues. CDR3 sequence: CASSLGRISWDYGYTF. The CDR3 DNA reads TGTGCCAGCAGCTTGGGGCGGATTTCTTGGGACTATGGCTACACCTTC.

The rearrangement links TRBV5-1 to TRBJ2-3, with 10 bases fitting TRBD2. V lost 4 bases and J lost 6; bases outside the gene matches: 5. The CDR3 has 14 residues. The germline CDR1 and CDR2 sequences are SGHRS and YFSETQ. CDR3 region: CASSELAGSDTQYF. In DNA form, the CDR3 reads TGCGCCAGCAGCGAACTAGCGGGATCCGATACGCAGTATTTT.

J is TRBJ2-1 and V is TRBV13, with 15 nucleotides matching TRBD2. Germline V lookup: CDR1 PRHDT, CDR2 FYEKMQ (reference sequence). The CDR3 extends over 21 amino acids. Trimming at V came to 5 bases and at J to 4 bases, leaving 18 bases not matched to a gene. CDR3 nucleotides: TGTGCCAGCAGCCCCGAGTTGTTGGGACTAGCGGGGGGACGGGGGTACAATGAGCAGTTCTTC. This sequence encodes CASSPELLGLAGGRGYNEQFF. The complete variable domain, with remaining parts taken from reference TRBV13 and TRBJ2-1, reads AAGVIQSPRHLIKEKRETATLKCYPIPRHDTVYWYQQGPGQDPQFLISFYEKMQSDKGSIPDRFSAQQFSDYHSELNMSSLELGDSALYFCASSPELLGLAGGRGYNEQFFGPGTRLTVL.

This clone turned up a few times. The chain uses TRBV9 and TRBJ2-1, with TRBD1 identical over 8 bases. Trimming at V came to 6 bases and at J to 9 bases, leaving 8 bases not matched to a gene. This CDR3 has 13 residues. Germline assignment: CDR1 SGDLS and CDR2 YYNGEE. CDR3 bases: TGTGCCAGCAACGGACAGGGTTTGACTGAGCAGTTCTTC. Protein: CASNGQGLTEQFF. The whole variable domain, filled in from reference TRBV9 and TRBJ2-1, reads DSGVTQTPKHLITATGQRVTLRCSPRSGDLSVYWYQQSLDQGLQFLIQYYNGEERAKGNILERFSAQQFPDLHSELNLSSLELGDSALYFCASNGQGLTEQFFGPGTRLTVL.

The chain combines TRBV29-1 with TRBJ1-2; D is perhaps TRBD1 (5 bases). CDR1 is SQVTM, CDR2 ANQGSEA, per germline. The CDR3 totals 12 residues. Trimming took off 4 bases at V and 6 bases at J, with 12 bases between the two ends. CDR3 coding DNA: TGCAGCGTTGTTGGGGGGGTAAATGGCTACACCTTC. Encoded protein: CSVVGGVNGYTF.

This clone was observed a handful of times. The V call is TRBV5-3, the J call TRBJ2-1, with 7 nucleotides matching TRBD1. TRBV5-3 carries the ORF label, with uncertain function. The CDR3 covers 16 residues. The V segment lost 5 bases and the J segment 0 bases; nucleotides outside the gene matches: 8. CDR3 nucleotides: TGTGCCAGAAGGGCAGGGGGAGCTAGCTCCTACAATGAGCAGTTCTTC. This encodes CARRAGGASSYNEQFF.

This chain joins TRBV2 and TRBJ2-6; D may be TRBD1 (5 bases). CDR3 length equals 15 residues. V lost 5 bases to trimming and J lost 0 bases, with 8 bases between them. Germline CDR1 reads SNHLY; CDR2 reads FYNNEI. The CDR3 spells CASSPQGSGANVLTF. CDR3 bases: TGTGCCAGCAGTCCCCAGGGCTCTGGGGCCAACGTCCTGACTTTC. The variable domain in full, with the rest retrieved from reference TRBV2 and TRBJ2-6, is EPEVTQTPSHQVTQMGQEVILRCVPISNHLYFYWYRQILGQKVEFLVSFYNNEISEKSEIFDDQFSVERPDGSNFTLKIRSTKLEDSAMYFCASSPQGSGANVLTFGAGSRLTVL.

The chain's CDR3 is CASSVGTGRVRYTF. The CDR3 DNA sequence: TGTGCCAGCAGCGTGGGGACAGGGAGGGTCCGCTACACCTTC. The chain links TRBV5-6 to TRBJ1-2, with TRBD1 identical over 9 bases. The CDR3 runs 14 residues. Germline values: CDR1 SGHDT, CDR2 YYEEEE. V lost 4 bases to trimming and J lost 9 bases; unmatched junction nucleotides: 10.

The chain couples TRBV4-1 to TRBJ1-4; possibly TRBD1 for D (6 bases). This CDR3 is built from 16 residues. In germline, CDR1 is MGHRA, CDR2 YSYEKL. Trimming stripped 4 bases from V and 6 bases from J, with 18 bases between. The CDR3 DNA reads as TGCGCCAGCAGCCTCCTGCGGGGGGCGCACGATGAAAAACTGTTTTTT. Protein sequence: CASSLLRGAHDEKLFF.

CDR3 sequence: CSVELVAADTQYF. The DNA of the CDR3 is TGCAGCGTTGAATTGGTCGCGGCAGATACGCAGTATTTT. The chain couples TRBV29-1 to TRBJ2-3; unclear D gene. Looked up from germline, CDR1 is SQVTM and CDR2 is ANQGSEA. The CDR3 runs 13 residues. Between the trimmed V and J ends, which lost 2 bases and 4 bases, there was a span of 10 bases.

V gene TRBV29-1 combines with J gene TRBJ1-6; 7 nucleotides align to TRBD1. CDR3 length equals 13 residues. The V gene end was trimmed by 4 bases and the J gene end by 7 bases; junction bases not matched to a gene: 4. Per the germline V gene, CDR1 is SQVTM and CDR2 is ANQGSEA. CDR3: CSVGGQPNSPLHF. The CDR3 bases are TGCAGCGTTGGGGGACAGCCAAATTCACCCCTCCACTTT.